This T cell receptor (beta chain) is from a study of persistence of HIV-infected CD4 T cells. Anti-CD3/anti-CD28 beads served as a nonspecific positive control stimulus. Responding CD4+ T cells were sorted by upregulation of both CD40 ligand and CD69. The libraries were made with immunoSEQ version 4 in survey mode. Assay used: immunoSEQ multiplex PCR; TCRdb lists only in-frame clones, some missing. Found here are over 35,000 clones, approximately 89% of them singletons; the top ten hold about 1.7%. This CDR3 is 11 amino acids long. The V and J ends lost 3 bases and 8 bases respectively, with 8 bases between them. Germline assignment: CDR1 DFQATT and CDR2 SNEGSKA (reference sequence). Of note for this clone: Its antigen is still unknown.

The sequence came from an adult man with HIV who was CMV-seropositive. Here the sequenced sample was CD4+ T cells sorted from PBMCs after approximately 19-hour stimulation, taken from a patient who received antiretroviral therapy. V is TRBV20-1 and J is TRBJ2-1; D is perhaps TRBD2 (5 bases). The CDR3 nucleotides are TGCAGTGCTAGTCGGGGAGATGAGCAGTTCTTC. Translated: CSASRGDEQFF.